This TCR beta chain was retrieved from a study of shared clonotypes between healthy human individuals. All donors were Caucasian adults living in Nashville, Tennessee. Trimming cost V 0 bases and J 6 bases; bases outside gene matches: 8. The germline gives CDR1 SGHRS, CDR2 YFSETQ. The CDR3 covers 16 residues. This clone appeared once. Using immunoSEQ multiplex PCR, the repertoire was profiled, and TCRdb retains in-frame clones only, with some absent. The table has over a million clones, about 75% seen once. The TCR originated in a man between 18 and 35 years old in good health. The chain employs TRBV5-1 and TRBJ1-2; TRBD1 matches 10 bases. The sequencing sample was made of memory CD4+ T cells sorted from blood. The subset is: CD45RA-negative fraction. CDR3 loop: CASSLAARQGADGYTF. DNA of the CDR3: TGCGCCAGCAGCTTGGCCGCGAGACAGGGGGCAGATGGCTACACCTTC.